Listed here are 21 T cell receptor beta chains from one sample, sequenced in a study of shared clonotypes between healthy human individuals. The method was immunoSEQ multiplex PCR; TCRdb's version includes in-frame clones alone and lacks a portion of them. This table holds some 2,400,000 clones, approximately 95% found once. Specimen: naive CD4+ T cells sorted from blood. Sample subset: CD45RA+ positively selected. Source of these receptors: a man between 18 and 29 years old in good health.

J is TRBJ1-2 and V is TRBV6-1; D unresolved. CDR3 length equals 14 residues. Trimming shortened V by 0 bases and J by 3 bases, and 8 bases separated the two germline ends. Germline V gene lookup returns CDR1 MNHNS and CDR2 SASEGT. The CDR3 reads CASSEAGSYYGYTF. The CDR3 coding sequence is TGTGCCAGCAGTGAAGCAGGCTCCTACTATGGCTACACCTTC.

This chain connects TRBV10-3 to TRBJ2-3; D may be TRBD2 (5 bases). V was cut by 3 bases and J by 3 bases, with 7 bases left in between. Germline V gene lookup returns CDR1 ENHRY and CDR2 SYGVKD. CDR3 length equals 13 residues. CDR3 loop: CAISELGTDTQYF. CDR3 DNA: TGTGCCATCAGTGAACTAGGAACAGATACGCAGTATTTT.

The sample holds one count of this clone. In DNA form, the CDR3 reads TGTGCCGCGACTCGGGTGGGGCAGATCTATGGCTACACCTTC. As protein: CAATRVGQIYGYTF. The chain uses TRBV5-6 and TRBJ1-2; D perhaps matches TRBD1 (5 bases). Germline-derived CDR1 and CDR2 are SGHDT and YYEEEE. The CDR3 loop spans 14 amino acids. The germline V and J ends were trimmed by 10 bases and 4 bases, with 20 bases remaining between them.

This sequence joins TRBV18 and TRBJ2-7; 8 bases align to TRBD1. V lost 2 bases to trimming and J lost 6 bases; unmatched junction nucleotides: 9. CDR1 is KGHSH and CDR2 is LQKENI in the germline V gene. This CDR3 is 15 amino acids long. The CDR3 spells CASSPGLDRGGEQYF. CDR3 sequence (DNA): TGTGCCAGCTCACCAGGCCTCGACAGGGGTGGCGAGCAGTACTTC.

The CDR3 reads CASSPTGGYNEQFF. The CDR3 nucleotides read TGTGCCAGCAGTCCTACAGGGGGTTACAATGAGCAGTTCTTC. J is TRBJ2-1 and V is TRBV6-5; 8 nucleotides match TRBD1. From germline, CDR1 is MNHEY and CDR2 SVGAGI. The V segment lost 5 bases and the J segment 4 bases; nucleotides outside the gene matches: 4. The CDR3 consists of 14 residues.

The chain has TRBV6-1 and TRBJ2-1; TRBD1 is a possible D gene (6 bases). Trimming cost V 2 bases and J 12 bases, with 17 bases left between them. In germline, CDR1 is MNHNS, CDR2 SASEGT. CDR3 length: 14 residues. As DNA, the CDR3 is TGTGCCAGCAGTGAAATGGGACAAGGTTCTTGGCAGTTCTTC. The encoded protein is CASSEMGQGSWQFF.

The rearrangement uses TRBV6-1 and TRBJ2-1; tentative D call: TRBD2 (5 bases). The CDR3 length is 12 residues. The germline CDR1 and CDR2 sequences are MNHNS and SASEGT. V was clipped by 7 bases and J by 10 bases, with 14 bases between them. This chain's CDR3 is CASTEGWQEQFF. In DNA form, the CDR3 reads TGTGCCAGCACCGAGGGTTGGCAGGAGCAGTTCTTC.

This chain links TRBV6-1 with TRBJ1-4; TRBD1 might be the D (6 bases). The CDR3 has 11 amino acids. Trimming left V 8 bases short and J 8 bases short, with 9 bases between. The germline V gene encodes CDR1 MNHNS and CDR2 SASEGT. As DNA, the CDR3 is TGTGCCAGCGGGGGCCGAGAAAAACTGTTTTTT. Its translation: CASGGREKLFF.

The chain couples TRBV4-1 to TRBJ2-7; D not certain. CDR1 and CDR2 (germline): MGHRA, YSYEKL. Trimming took off 1 base at V and 2 bases at J, with 6 bases between the two ends. CDR3 size: 13 residues. CDR3 nucleotides: TGCGCCAGCAGCCAAGTGGCAGCCTACGAGCAGTACTTC. It encodes CASSQVAAYEQYF.

The chain has TRBV9 and TRBJ1-1, with a weak D call TRBD1 (5 bases). Looked up from germline, CDR1 is SGDLS and CDR2 is YYNGEE. CDR3 length equals 14 residues. The germline V and J ends were trimmed by 10 bases and 4 bases, with 20 bases remaining between them. The CDR3, as DNA: TGTGCCGGCCGGGCAGGGTACGGGAGCACTGAAGCTTTCTTT. This encodes CAGRAGYGSTEAFF. Supplemented by reference TRBV9 and TRBJ1-1, the full variable domain reads DSGVTQTPKHLITATGQRVTLRCSPRSGDLSVYWYQQSLDQGLQFLIQYYNGEERAKGNILERFSAQQFPDLHSELNLSSLELGDSALYFCAGRAGYGSTEAFFGQGTRLTVV.

This clone was recorded once. The chain carries TRBV7-9 and TRBJ2-7, with no clear D. The J call may be wrong; the DNA end is better matched by TRBJ2-5. The CDR3 sequence is 14 residues long. Per the germline V gene, CDR1 is SEHNR and CDR2 is FQNEAQ (reference sequence). The CDR3 DNA is TGTGCCAGCAGCTTTGGCAGGTACCAAGAGACCCAGTACTTC. This translates into CASSFGRYQETQYF.

V and J are TRBV7-2 and TRBJ1-3; no definite D call. CDR1 and CDR2 (germline): SGHTA, FQGNSA. The CDR3 sequence is 16 residues long. The V end was cut by 5 bases, the J end by 0 bases, with 14 bases between. CDR3 in amino acids: CASSPRGLYSGNTIYF. The CDR3 DNA sequence: TGTGCCAGCAGCCCCCGCGGACTCTACTCTGGAAACACCATATATTTT.

This clone came up once. This rearrangement joins TRBV7-8 to TRBJ1-2, with 8 bases identical to TRBD1. With V trimmed by 2 bases and J by 6 bases, 8 bases remained unmatched. The CDR3 consists of 15 residues. Germline lookup yields CDR1 SGHVS and CDR2 FQNEAQ. The CDR3: CASSLWSGGEDGYTF. As DNA, the CDR3 is TGTGCCAGCAGCTTATGGTCAGGGGGCGAAGATGGCTACACCTTC.

In the case of this clone: Other nucleotide sequences in the sample specify the same CDR3. The CDR3 protein is CASSLWDSSGNTIYF. DNA of the CDR3: TGTGCCAGCAGCCTTTGGGACAGCTCTGGAAACACCATATATTTT. This chain uses TRBV7-9 with TRBJ1-3; 7 nucleotides match TRBD1. CDR1 is SEHNR, CDR2 FQNEAQ, per germline (reference sequence). Trimming cost V 5 bases and J 0 bases; bases outside gene matches: 4. This CDR3 comprises 15 residues.

The chain is built from TRBV6-1 and TRBJ2-7; no clear D. Germline V gives CDR1 MNHNS, CDR2 SASEGT. The length of the CDR3 is 11 residues. V was pared by 8 bases and J by 1 base, with 6 bases between. The CDR3 protein is CASLGSYEQYF. CDR3 coding DNA: TGTGCCAGCCTAGGATCCTACGAGCAGTACTTC.

The chain carries TRBV6-1 and TRBJ1-5; 8 nucleotides agree with TRBD1. CDR3 length: 14 residues. V lost 10 bases and J lost 1; bases outside the gene matches: 6. In germline, CDR1 is MNHNS, CDR2 SASEGT. The CDR3: CATQQGASNQPQHF. CDR3 sequence (DNA): TGTGCCACGCAGCAGGGGGCGAGCAATCAGCCCCAGCATTTT.

This rearrangement joins TRBV21-1 to TRBJ2-2; whether TRBD1, the table's D call, matches the DNA was not checked. TRBV21-1 is recorded as a pseudogene. The CDR3 length is 17 residues. CDR3 sequence reads: CASSPKARGSNAGELFF. For the CDR3, the DNA is TGTGCCAGCAGCCCCAAAGCAAGGGGGAGCAACGCCGGGGAGCTGTTTTTT.

V is TRBV7-9 and J is TRBJ2-3, with D uncertain. The CDR3 covers 12 residues. The V gene's germline CDR1 is SEHNR and CDR2 FQNEAQ (reference sequence). Trimming left V 0 bases short and J 7 bases short, with 5 bases between. Here the CDR3 reads CASSLAPNTQYF. The CDR3 DNA is TGTGCCAGCAGCTTAGCCCCTAATACGCAGTATTTT.

The chain has TRBV4-1 and TRBJ1-2; D might be TRBD1 (6 bases). Germline CDR1 and CDR2: MGHRA and YSYEKL. The V end lost 3 bases, the J end lost 5 bases, and 25 bases lay between the germline ends. CDR3 length: 18 amino acids. CDR3 amino acids: CASSHRRGTSTGGYGYTF. CDR3 nucleotide sequence: TGCGCCAGCAGCCATCGGCGAGGGACATCCACCGGGGGGTATGGCTACACCTTC.

Worth noting for this clone: The sample contains more than one DNA sequence encoding this CDR3. V gene TRBV18 combines with J gene TRBJ2-5; D perhaps matches TRBD2 (5 bases). Trimming shortened V by 3 bases and J by 4 bases, and 12 bases separated the two germline ends. The CDR3 contains 14 residues. Germline values: CDR1 KGHSH, CDR2 LQKENI. The CDR3 nucleotides read TGTGCCAGCTCACCTCCGGGGAGCAGAGAGACCCAGTACTTC. It is translated as CASSPPGSRETQYF.

This chain joins TRBV7-2 and TRBJ2-3; 11 bases are a match to TRBD2. Looked up from germline, CDR1 is SGHTA and CDR2 is FQGNSA. This CDR3 is 16 amino acids long. Germline trimming cut 4 bases from V and 2 bases from J; bases unmatched to any gene: 5. CDR3 in DNA: TGTGCCAGCAGCTCCATTAGCGGGGGGGCCACAGATACGCAGTATTTT. Encoded protein: CASSSISGGATDTQYF.